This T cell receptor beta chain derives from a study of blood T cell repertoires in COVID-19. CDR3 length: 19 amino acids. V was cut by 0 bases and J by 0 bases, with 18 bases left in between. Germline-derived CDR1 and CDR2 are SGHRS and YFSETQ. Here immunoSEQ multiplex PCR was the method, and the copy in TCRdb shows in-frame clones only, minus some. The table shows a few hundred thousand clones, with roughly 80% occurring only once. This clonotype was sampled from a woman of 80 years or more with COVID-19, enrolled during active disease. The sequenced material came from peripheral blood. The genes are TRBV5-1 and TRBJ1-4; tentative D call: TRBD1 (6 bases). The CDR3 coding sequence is TGCGCCAGCAGCTTGGAAGCCAGGCCCTCAGGGGCAACTAATGAAAAACTGTTTTTT. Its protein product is CASSLEARPSGATNEKLFF.